The source of this T cell receptor beta chain is a study of Ad26.COV2.S vaccination and SARS-CoV-2 variants. Stated treatment: about 20 received Ad26.COV2.S at low or high dose, single or two shots; 5 received placebo; per-sample allocation not given. After the first vaccine or placebo injection, samples were drawn on day 63. Wuhan-strain SARS-CoV-2 spike was expressed by the Ad26 vector that made up the vaccine. This table comes from immunoSEQ multiplex PCR, and its TCRdb copy is limited to in-frame clones, with some not included. Among roughly 320,000 clones listed, around 86% were seen once. V lost 6 bases to trimming and J lost 7 bases, with 19 bases between them. The germline gives CDR1 LNHDA, CDR2 SQIVND (reference sequence). This CDR3 is 15 amino acids long.

The source of this sequence is a person between 18 and 59 years old who received the Ad26.COV2.S COVID-19 vaccine or a placebo. The sample consisted of peripheral blood, taken in a trial of Ad26.COV2.S vaccine versus placebo. This chain links TRBV19 with TRBJ1-5, with D possibly being TRBD1 (6 bases). CDR3 DNA sequence: TGTGCCAGTAGATCCATCCAGGGGAGGGAGCAGCCCCAGCATTTT. It yields the protein CASRSIQGREQPQHF.